The text below deals with one TCR beta chain. There is no known antigen for this receptor. No base quality values were provided; no much bigger clone lies one nucleotide off. The CDR3 starts with the cysteine, ends with the phenylalanine, and has 15 residues. Only the CDR3 region is kept as DNA, spanning 45 bases read in frame from base 1. Reading the germline V gene gives CDR1 KGHDR and CDR2 SFDVKD. V ends up 6 bases short and J 0 bases short, with an unmatched junction base count of 3. This entry is derived from a study of blood T cell repertoires in COVID-19 (dated by TCRdb to about 2020). Context from the whole study: The collaborator samples originated in the United States, Italy and Spain and spanned the acute and convalescent phases of COVID-19. The material from the prospective study consisted of cDNA or gDNA derived from T cells, B-cell-depleted T cells, or PBMCs. Subjects who had been exposed to COVID-19, were actively infected with it, or had recovered from it provided the deeply sampled blood TCRbeta repertoires that made up the dataset. The repertoires were released in a freely available public database meant as a resource for research on the immune response to SARS-CoV-2. Samples were obtained from the ongoing ImmuneRACE study (first 160 participants) and from approximately 1,200 subjects provided by 6 global collaborators. Nearly every sample came with metadata listing a de-identified subject ID, COVID-19 status, age in years and sex. Where available, HLA class I and class II types were obtained from metadata supplied by the sample provider rather than from assay-based typing.

Study-wide findings and limitations: Clinical and demographic metadata were provided uncurated, with the amount varying by source and participant.

TCRbeta CDR3 regions were amplified from genomic DNA by means of the immunoSEQ Assay, a bias-controlled multiplex PCR. The published analysis was carried out like this. Within the assay, amplification of reference gene primers was used to estimate how many nucleated cells each sample contained. To quantify the absolute abundance of each unique TCRbeta CDR3 rearrangement, sequence reads were collapsed and filtered. For each sample, productive Simpson clonality was calculated by taking the square root of Simpson's diversity index across productive rearrangements. TCRdb's version of the immuneACCESS table is confined to in-frame rearrangements and falls short of the full clone set. An unresolved V gene accounts for under half of the shortfall where checked; the remainder is of unknown origin. V and J calls plus clone size are reproduced from that table; the DNA served to infer D and trimming. The sample contains 55,000 to 80,000 clones, roughly 80% of them found a single time. The top ten constitute roughly 20% of the sample.

Each collaborating institution followed its own protocols to collect whole blood in K2EDTA tubes. For TCRbeta analysis, collaborators shipped samples as frozen whole blood, isolated PBMCs, or DNA extracted from either of those sample types. The V and J genes are TRBV24-1 and TRBJ2-3; TRBD2 agrees with 9 junctional bases. Material for sequencing was peripheral blood. The TCR originated in a man aged 60-69 years with acute or convalescent COVID-19. The DNA is as follows: TGTGCCACCAGTCGGGCGGGAGGGAGCACAGATACGCAGTATTTT. Its translation is CATSRAGGSTDTQYF.